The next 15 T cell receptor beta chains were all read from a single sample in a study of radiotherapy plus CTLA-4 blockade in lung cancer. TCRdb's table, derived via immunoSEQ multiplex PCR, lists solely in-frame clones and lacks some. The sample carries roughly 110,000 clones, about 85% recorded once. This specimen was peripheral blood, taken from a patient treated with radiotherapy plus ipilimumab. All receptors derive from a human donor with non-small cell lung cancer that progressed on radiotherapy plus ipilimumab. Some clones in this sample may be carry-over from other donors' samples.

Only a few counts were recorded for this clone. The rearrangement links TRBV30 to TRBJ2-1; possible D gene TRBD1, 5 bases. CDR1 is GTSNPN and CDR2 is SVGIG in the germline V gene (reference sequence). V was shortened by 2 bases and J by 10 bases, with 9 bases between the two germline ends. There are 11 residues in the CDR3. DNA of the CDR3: TGTGCCTGGAGTAGAAGGACAGAGCAGTTCTTC. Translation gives CAWSRRTEQFF.

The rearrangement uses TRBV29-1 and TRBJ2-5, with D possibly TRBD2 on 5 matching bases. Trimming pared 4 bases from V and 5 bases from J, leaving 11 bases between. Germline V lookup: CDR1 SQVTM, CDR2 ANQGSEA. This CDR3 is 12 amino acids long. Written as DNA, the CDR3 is TGCAGCGTTGGTGAGGGATTGGAGACCCAGTACTTC. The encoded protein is CSVGEGLETQYF.

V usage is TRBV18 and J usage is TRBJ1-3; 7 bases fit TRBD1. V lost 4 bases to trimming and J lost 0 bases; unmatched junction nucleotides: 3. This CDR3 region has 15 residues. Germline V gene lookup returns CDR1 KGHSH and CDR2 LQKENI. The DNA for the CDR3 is TGTGCCAGCTCACTCTGGGACAGCTCTGGAAACACCATATATTTT. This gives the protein CASSLWDSSGNTIYF.

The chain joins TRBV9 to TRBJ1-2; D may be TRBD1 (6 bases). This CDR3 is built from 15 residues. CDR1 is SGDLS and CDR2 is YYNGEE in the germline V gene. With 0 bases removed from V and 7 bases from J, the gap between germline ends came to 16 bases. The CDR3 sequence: CASSVVGDGGGGYTF. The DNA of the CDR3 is TGTGCCAGCAGCGTAGTGGGGGACGGGGGCGGTGGCTACACCTTC.

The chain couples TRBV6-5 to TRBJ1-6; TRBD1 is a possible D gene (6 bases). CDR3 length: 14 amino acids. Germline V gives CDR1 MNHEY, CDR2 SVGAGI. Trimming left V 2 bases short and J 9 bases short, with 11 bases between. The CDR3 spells CASSYVQGTSPLHF. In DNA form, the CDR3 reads TGTGCCAGCAGTTACGTTCAGGGGACTTCACCCCTCCACTTT.

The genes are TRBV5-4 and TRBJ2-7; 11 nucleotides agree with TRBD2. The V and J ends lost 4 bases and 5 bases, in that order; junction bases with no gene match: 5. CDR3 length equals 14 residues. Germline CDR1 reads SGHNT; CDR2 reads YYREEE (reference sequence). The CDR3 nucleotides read TGTGCCAGCAGCATCCTAGCGGGGGGAAACGAGCAGTACTTC. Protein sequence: CASSILAGGNEQYF.

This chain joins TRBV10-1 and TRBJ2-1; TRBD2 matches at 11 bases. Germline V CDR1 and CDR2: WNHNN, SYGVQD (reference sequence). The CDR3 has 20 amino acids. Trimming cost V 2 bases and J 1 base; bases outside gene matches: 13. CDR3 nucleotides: TGCGCCAGCAGTGAGCCGGGACTAGCGGTCCCAGGGGGTTCCTACAATGAGCAGTTCTTC. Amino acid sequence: CASSEPGLAVPGGSYNEQFF.

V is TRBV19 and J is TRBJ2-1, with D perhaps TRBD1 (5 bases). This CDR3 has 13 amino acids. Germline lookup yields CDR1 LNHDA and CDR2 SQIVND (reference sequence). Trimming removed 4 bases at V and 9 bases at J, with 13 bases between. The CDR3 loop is CASSTQGVGEQFF. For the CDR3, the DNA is TGTGCCAGTAGTACCCAAGGGGTGGGTGAGCAGTTCTTC.

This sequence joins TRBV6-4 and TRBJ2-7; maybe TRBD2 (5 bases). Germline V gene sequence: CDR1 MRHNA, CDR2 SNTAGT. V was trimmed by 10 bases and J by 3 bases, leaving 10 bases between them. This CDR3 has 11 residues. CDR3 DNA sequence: TGTGCCAACGGAGGAGACTACGAGCAGTACTTC. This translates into CANGGDYEQYF.

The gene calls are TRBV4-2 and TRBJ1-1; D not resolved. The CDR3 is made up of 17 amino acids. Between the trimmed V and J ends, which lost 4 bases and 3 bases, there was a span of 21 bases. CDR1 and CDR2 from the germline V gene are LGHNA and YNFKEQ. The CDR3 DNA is TGTGCCAGCAGCCCAATGGGGTTCTCGGGCGGGGACACTGAAGCTTTCTTT. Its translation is CASSPMGFSGGDTEAFF.

In DNA form, the CDR3 reads TGTGCCAGCAGTCGACAGGGGGGAGAAAAGACCCAGTACTTC. Amino acids: CASSRQGGEKTQYF. This chain joins TRBV6-5 and TRBJ2-5; 9 nucleotides align to TRBD1. V lost 5 bases and J lost 6; bases outside the gene matches: 7. From germline, CDR1 is MNHEY and CDR2 SVGAGI. CDR3 length: 14 amino acids.

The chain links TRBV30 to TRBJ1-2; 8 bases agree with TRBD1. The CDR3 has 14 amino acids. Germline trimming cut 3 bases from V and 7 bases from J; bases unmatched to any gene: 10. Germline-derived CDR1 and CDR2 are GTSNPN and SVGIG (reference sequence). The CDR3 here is CAWRSDRGYGGYTF. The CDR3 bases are TGTGCCTGGAGAAGCGACAGGGGTTATGGTGGCTACACCTTC.

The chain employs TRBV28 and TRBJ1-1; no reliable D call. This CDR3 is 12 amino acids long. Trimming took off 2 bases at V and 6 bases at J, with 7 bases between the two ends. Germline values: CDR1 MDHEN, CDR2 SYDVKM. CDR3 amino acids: CASSLKGAEAFF. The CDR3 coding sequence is TGTGCCAGCAGTTTAAAAGGAGCTGAAGCTTTCTTT.

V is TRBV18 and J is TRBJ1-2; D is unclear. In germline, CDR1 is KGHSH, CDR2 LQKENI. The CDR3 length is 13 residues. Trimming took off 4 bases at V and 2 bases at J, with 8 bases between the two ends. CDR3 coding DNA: TGTGCCAGCTCACTGAACACCAACTATGGCTACACCTTC. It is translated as CASSLNTNYGYTF. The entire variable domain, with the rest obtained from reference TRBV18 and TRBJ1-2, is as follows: NAGVMQNPRHLVRRRGQEARLRCSPMKGHSHVYWYRQLPEEGLKFMVYLQKENIIDESGMPKERFSAEFPKEGPSILRIQQVVRGDSAAYFCASSLNTNYGYTFGSGTRLTVV.

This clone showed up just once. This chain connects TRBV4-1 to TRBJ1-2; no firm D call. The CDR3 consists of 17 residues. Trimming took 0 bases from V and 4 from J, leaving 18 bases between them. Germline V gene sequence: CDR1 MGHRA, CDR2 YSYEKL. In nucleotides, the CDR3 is TGCGCCAGCAGCCAAGATGCCGAGAGGGCGGGAGGCTATGGCTACACCTTC. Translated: CASSQDAERAGGYGYTF.